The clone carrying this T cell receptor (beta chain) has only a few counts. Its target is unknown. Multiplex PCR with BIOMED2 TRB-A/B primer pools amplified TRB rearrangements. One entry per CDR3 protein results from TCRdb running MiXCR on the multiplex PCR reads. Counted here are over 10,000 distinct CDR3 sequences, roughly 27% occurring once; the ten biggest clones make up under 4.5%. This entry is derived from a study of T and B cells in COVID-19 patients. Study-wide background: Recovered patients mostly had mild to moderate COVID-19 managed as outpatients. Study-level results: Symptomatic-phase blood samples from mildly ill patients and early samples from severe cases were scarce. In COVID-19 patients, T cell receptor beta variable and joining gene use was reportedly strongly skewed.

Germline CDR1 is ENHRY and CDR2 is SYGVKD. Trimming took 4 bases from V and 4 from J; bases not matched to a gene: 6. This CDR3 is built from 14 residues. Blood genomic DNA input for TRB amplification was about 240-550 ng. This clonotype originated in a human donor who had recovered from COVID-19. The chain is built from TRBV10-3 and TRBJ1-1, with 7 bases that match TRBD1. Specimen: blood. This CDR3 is CAISGLGTVTEAFF. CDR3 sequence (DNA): TGTGCCATCAGTGGTCTCGGGACAGTCACTGAAGCTTTCTTT.